Below, 10 T cell receptor beta chains from the same sample are listed, as sequenced in a study of EBV T-cell therapy then PD-1 blockade in nasopharyngeal carcinoma. Sequencing was performed with immunoSEQ multiplex PCR; in TCRdb, only in-frame clones are kept and a portion is missing. The data contain tens of thousands of clones, roughly four fifths of them singletons. Which antigens these TCRs recognize remains unknown. Sample treatment: AdE1-LMPpoly-expanded autologous EBV-specific T-cell therapy followed by anti-PD-1 nivolumab. The sample here was CD8+ T cells from blood, taken at day -245 from a patient whose treatment included autologous EBV-specific T cells and nivolumab. The receptors originated from a man in his forties with nasopharyngeal carcinoma.

J is TRBJ1-6 and V is TRBV4-1; a weak D match, TRBD1 (6 bases). This CDR3 has 17 amino acids. CDR1 is MGHRA, CDR2 YSYEKL, per germline. Trimming stripped 3 bases from V and 7 bases from J, with 19 bases between. CDR3 loop: CASSQHAWGAQNSPLHF. The CDR3 DNA is TGCGCCAGCAGCCAGCATGCGTGGGGGGCGCAGAATTCACCCCTCCACTTT.

The J gene is TRBJ2-3, the V gene TRBV29-1; D may be TRBD1 (6 bases). The CDR3 has 14 residues. Germline V gene lookup returns CDR1 SQVTM and CDR2 ANQGSEA. Trimming took off 6 bases at V and 3 bases at J, with 16 bases between the two ends. CDR3 DNA: TGCAGCGTCGTAACAGGGATGAGGACAGATACGCAGTATTTT. This codes for CSVVTGMRTDTQYF.

V is TRBV11-1 and J is TRBJ2-1; 8 bases are shared with TRBD2. Per the germline V gene, CDR1 is SGHAT and CDR2 is FQDESV (reference sequence). The V and J ends lost 0 bases and 5 bases, in that order; junction bases with no gene match: 9. This CDR3 has 17 residues. The CDR3 here is CASSLAAHREGHNEQFF. The CDR3 bases are TGTGCCAGCAGCTTAGCGGCCCACCGGGAGGGCCACAATGAGCAGTTCTTC.

The rearrangement uses TRBV4-3 and TRBJ1-6; 10 nucleotides align to TRBD1. Germline V CDR1 and CDR2: LGHNA, YSLEER. J was trimmed by 9 bases and V by 0 bases; bases with no gene match: 5. The CDR3 consists of 16 residues. CDR3 in DNA: TGCGCCAGCAGCCAAGATGGGGGGACAGGGGCTTCACCCCTCCACTTT. Translated, it gives CASSQDGGTGASPLHF.

The rearrangement uses TRBV7-9 and TRBJ1-2; D may be TRBD1 (5 bases). The CDR3 is 18 residues long. The ends were cut back, 1 base at V and 0 bases at J, with 18 bases in the middle. Germline assignment: CDR1 SEHNR and CDR2 FQNEAQ (reference sequence). The CDR3 loop reads CASSLGTVGAASNYGYTF. The CDR3 nucleotides are TGTGCCAGCAGCTTAGGGACGGTAGGGGCAGCCTCTAACTATGGCTACACCTTC.

The chain has TRBV5-4 and TRBJ2-5, with 7 bases matching TRBD2. Germline trimming cut 0 bases from V and 2 bases from J; bases unmatched to any gene: 4. The V gene's germline CDR1 is SGHNT and CDR2 YYREEE (reference sequence). CDR3 length: 15 residues. The CDR3 protein is CASSLVGGGQETQYF. The CDR3 coding sequence is TGTGCCAGCAGCTTGGTCGGGGGAGGGCAAGAGACCCAGTACTTC.

The chain employs TRBV28 and TRBJ2-1, with 8 bases matching TRBD1. Germline CDR1 is MDHEN and CDR2 is SYDVKM. Trimming at V came to 5 bases and at J to 0 bases, leaving 6 bases not matched to a gene. The length of the CDR3 is 16 residues. The CDR3 DNA reads as TGTGCCAGCAGTATAGACAGGGGAAGCTCCTACAATGAGCAGTTCTTC. Encoded protein: CASSIDRGSSYNEQFF.

The rearrangement links TRBV5-4 to TRBJ2-7, with 7 bases aligning to TRBD2. This CDR3 is 15 amino acids long. Looked up from germline, CDR1 is SGHNT and CDR2 is YYREEE (reference sequence). The ends lost 4 bases at V and 2 bases at J; junction bases unmatched: 9. The CDR3 region is CASSPASSGPYEQYF. For the CDR3, the DNA is TGTGCCAGCAGCCCGGCGTCTAGCGGTCCCTACGAGCAGTACTTC.

The chain carries TRBV6-4 and TRBJ2-1, with TRBD1 matching over 7 bases. V lost 4 bases to trimming and J lost 8 bases; unmatched junction nucleotides: 8. This CDR3 is 14 amino acids long. Per germline, CDR1 MRHNA and CDR2 SNTAGT. As DNA, the CDR3 is TGTGCCAGCAGTGGCCAGGGACAGATCGATGAGCAGTTCTTC. Encoded protein: CASSGQGQIDEQFF.

The chain uses TRBV28 and TRBJ1-1; D is possibly TRBD1 (6 bases). V lost 4 bases and J 7 bases, leaving 16 bases between the germline ends. This CDR3 is built from 14 residues. The germline V gene encodes CDR1 MDHEN and CDR2 SYDVKM. The CDR3 spells CASSSKDRRNEAFF. CDR3 DNA: TGTGCCAGCAGTTCGAAAGACAGGCGTAATGAAGCTTTCTTT.